This T cell receptor (beta chain) is drawn from a study of neurological immune-mediated disorders (dated by TCRdb to the late 2010s). Context from the whole study: Peripheral blood TCR-beta repertoires from patients with HTLV-I-associated myelopathy (HAM/TSP), patients with multiple sclerosis, and healthy controls were compared in the study using UMI-based sequencing. The approximately 110 TCR-beta libraries included longitudinal samples, technical triplicates and paired sorted CD4+ and CD8+ T-cell subsets alongside PBMC samples. Each longitudinal HAM/TSP and healthy donor was sampled at 3 time-points spaced at roughly 3-45 month intervals. The cohort comprised about 71 subjects: approximately 15 HAM/TSP patients, some 34 multiple sclerosis patients and 20 healthy controls. What the study reported, not specific to this receptor: TCR clonal expansion was highest in HAM/TSP patients and lowest in MS patients, with MS patients falling below even healthy controls. Expanded clones from different subjects shared no identical CDR3 amino acid sequences, which suggests that TCR-beta repertoires were private in all groups.

There are a few counts of this clonotype. No cognate antigen has been identified for it. One base away there is no much larger clone; base qualities are not given. cDNA synthesis used template-switch 5'RACE with a primer carrying a 10-nucleotide random unique molecular identifier tagging each TCR transcript. Over 170 million TCR-beta sequences, covering 15-18 subjects, were produced in each sequencing run. The RNeasy kit was used for extraction of total RNA. The KAPA Real-time Library Amplification kit was used to amplify TCR-beta VDJ regions with primers targeting the TCR constant region and the 5'RACE anchor. Sample indexes and Illumina adaptors were added in a first PCR, after which library yield was increased in a second PCR. After purification with Ampure beads, the TCR product of roughly 650 bp was size-selected on a 2% E-gel SizeSelection system. Before pooling, libraries had their quality checked on a Bioanalyzer, their concentration measured with Qubit, and their quantity determined with the Kapa Library Quantification kit. An Illumina HiSeq 2500 was used to sequence the libraries paired-end at 2 x 150 bp. To increase sequence diversity, roughly 24-31% phiX was spiked into each library pool. The original pipeline was this. The UMI-based MiGEC pipeline processed quality-filtered reads and removed over 80% of raw TCR sequences during error correction. VDJ genes were aligned to IMGT germline references, and each clonotype was defined by a unique CDR3 amino acid sequence together with V-J genes. Clonal expansion, Shannon diversity and CDR3 relatedness were evaluated with VDJtools (CalcPairwiseDistances, ClusterSamples), while phylogenetic trees were built in CLCbio workbench. Clones with at least 8 unique UMIs were defined as expanded, with this threshold being based on coefficient-of-variation modelling across technical triplicates. Using fastp at Q25 and MiXCR, TCRdb reprocessed the public reads and kept productive beta chains. All rows with the same CDR3 protein become a single entry with the most common DNA and genes. The authors' filters were not applied to this entry. A total of roughly 45,000 distinct CDR3 sequences appear in this sample, roughly 13% of them only once. The ten largest clonotypes hold roughly 11% of the sample.

This specimen's time point label, per the study, means: longitudinal time-point 3. The healthy controls were volunteers from blood banks in Maryland, USA. For unsorted PBMC libraries, 2 million PBMCs were used after storage in RNAlater at -80 degrees C until RNA extraction. Peripheral blood underwent Ficoll-Hypaque density gradient centrifugation to isolate PBMCs, which were then cryopreserved in liquid nitrogen. V sheds 7 bases and J sheds 4 bases, leaving 12 bases between their ends. There are 13 amino acids in the CDR3, from cysteine to phenylalanine inclusive. The only DNA kept is the CDR3, 39 bases in frame from the first base.

The chain uses TRBV12-3 or TRBV12-4 and TRBJ2-3; matching of 7 bases hints at TRBD2 as the D gene. This receptor was obtained from a man aged 25 to 40 in good health. Sequencing was carried out using PBMCs. CDR3 protein: CASNVGGADTQYF. The DNA reads as follows: TGTGCCAGCAATGTAGGGGGGGCAGATACGCAGTATTTT.